These 11 T cell receptor beta chains came from one sample sequenced in a study of T cells in Graves' hyperthyroidism and ophthalmopathy. The investigators amplified TCR beta CDR3 regions from RNA transcripts. During a first-round RT-PCR of the TCR CDR3, the HTBI primer set was used. Using its own MiXCR run on the multiplex PCR reads, TCRdb lists one record per CDR3 protein. The sample consists of 270,000 or so distinct CDR3 sequences, nearly 15% of them appearing once. Sequenced material: blood. The receptors were sampled from a woman in her forties or fifties with Graves' hyperthyroidism that later progressed to Graves' ophthalmopathy.

This CDR3 is CASSVAGRDNYGYTF. The CDR3 region has the DNA TGTGCCAGCAGCGTAGCCGGCAGGGATAACTATGGCTACACCTTC. The chain carries TRBV9 and TRBJ1-2; D possibly corresponds to TRBD1 (5 bases). Trimming removed 0 bases from V and 1 base from J, with 10 bases in between. CDR3 length: 15 residues. The germline CDR1 and CDR2 sequences are SGDLS and YYNGEE.

This clonotype was detected many times. The rearrangement joins TRBV27 to TRBJ2-7, with D hard to call. Trimming removed 6 bases at V and 6 bases at J, with 18 bases between. The CDR3 totals 14 residues. Germline V gene sequence: CDR1 MNHEY, CDR2 SMNVEV (reference sequence). CDR3 coding DNA: TGTGCCAGCAGCACGGAGTCTGCGAAGGTCGAGCAGTACTTC. Amino acid sequence: CASSTESAKVEQYF.

This clonotype was seen many times. The CDR3 is CATSRDGGGTDTQYF. CDR3 DNA: TGTGCCACCAGCAGAGATGGGGGGGGCACAGATACGCAGTATTTT. V gene TRBV15 combines with J gene TRBJ2-3, with TRBD2 identical over 7 bases. V lost 0 bases and J lost 1; bases outside the gene matches: 1. Germline loops: CDR1 LNHNV, CDR2 YYDKDF (reference sequence). This CDR3 contains 15 residues.

Many counts were recorded for this clonotype. The V and J genes are TRBV6-1 and TRBJ2-1, with 7 bases identical to TRBD2. Germline lookup yields CDR1 MNHNS and CDR2 SASEGT. CDR3 length: 15 residues. With V trimmed by 8 bases and J by 4 bases, 11 bases remained unmatched. The CDR3 loop is CASHRGRALYNEQFF. The CDR3 coding sequence is TGTGCCAGCCACCGAGGGAGGGCCCTATACAATGAGCAGTTCTTC.

This clonotype was observed a few times. The chain employs TRBV18 and TRBJ2-2, with no clear D. This CDR3 region has 15 residues. The germline V and J ends were trimmed by 6 bases and 5 bases, with 16 bases remaining between them. The germline gives CDR1 KGHSH, CDR2 LQKENI. CDR3 protein: CASSPAALRTGELFF. CDR3 bases: TGTGCCAGCTCCCCTGCGGCTCTTCGTACCGGGGAGCTGTTTTTT.

Ten or more counts support this clonotype. The V and J genes are TRBV28 and TRBJ2-7; 7 bases fit TRBD1. V dropped 5 bases and J dropped 3; count of bases not matched to a gene: 7. Germline V gives CDR1 MDHEN, CDR2 SYDVKM. The CDR3 is made up of 14 amino acids. Here the CDR3 reads CASSLQGWDYEQYF. The CDR3 DNA sequence: TGTGCCAGCAGTCTACAGGGGTGGGACTACGAGCAGTACTTC.

This clonotype showed up many times. This sequence joins TRBV10-2 and TRBJ2-1; tentative D call: TRBD1 (6 bases). This CDR3 is built from 15 residues. The V end was cut by 3 bases, the J end by 8 bases, with 17 bases between. Germline values: CDR1 WSHSY, CDR2 SAAADI. CDR3 region: CASSDKKTGRDEQFF. The CDR3 DNA sequence: TGCGCCAGCAGTGATAAGAAGACAGGTCGGGATGAGCAGTTCTTC.

This clonotype was detected ten times or more. This chain uses TRBV2 with TRBJ2-1, with TRBD2 matching over 12 bases. CDR3 size: 14 residues. Trimming removed 6 bases from V and 7 bases from J; junction bases left unmatched: 4. Looked up from germline, CDR1 is SNHLY and CDR2 is FYNNEI. The CDR3 spells CASRPGTSGNEQFF. In DNA form, the CDR3 reads TGTGCCAGCAGGCCCGGGACTAGCGGGAATGAGCAGTTCTTC.

This clonotype was recorded at least ten times. The chain recombines TRBV2 with TRBJ2-5; TRBD2 aligns across 10 bases. V shed 10 bases, J shed 2 bases, and the junction held 4 bases outside the gene matches. The germline CDR1 and CDR2 sequences are SNHLY and FYNNEI. The CDR3 has 13 residues. The CDR3: CAKGLATQETQYF. DNA of the CDR3: TGTGCCAAGGGACTAGCGACTCAAGAGACCCAGTACTTC.

The V gene is TRBV29-1, the J gene TRBJ2-5, with a possible D match to TRBD2 (5 bases). Germline CDR1 reads SQVTM; CDR2 reads ANQGSEA. The CDR3 totals 13 residues. With 6 bases removed from V and 3 bases from J, the gap between germline ends came to 14 bases. CDR3 sequence: CSVPTRSEETQYF. The DNA for the CDR3 is TGCAGCGTCCCCACTAGGTCGGAAGAGACCCAGTACTTC.

There are many counts of this clonotype. J is TRBJ1-2 and V is TRBV5-1; D is undetermined. The germline V gene encodes CDR1 SGHRS and CDR2 YFSETQ. V lost 0 bases and J lost 1, with 10 bases in between. The length of the CDR3 is 15 residues. The CDR3 protein is CASSLAGSFNYGYTF. The CDR3 DNA follows: TGCGCCAGCAGCTTGGCCGGTTCTTTTAACTATGGCTACACCTTC.